Listed here are 23 T cell receptor beta chains from one sample, sequenced in a study of lymphopenia after photon versus proton radiotherapy. Assay used: immunoSEQ multiplex PCR; TCRdb lists only in-frame clones, some missing. The sample has more than 45,000 clones; around 85% are singletons. The starting material was peripheral blood, obtained from a patient treated with proton-based radiotherapy. The receptors originated from a man in his 60s with pancreatic cancer.

The rearrangement uses TRBV9 and TRBJ2-2, with TRBD2 matching 15 bases. Germline CDR1 reads SGDLS; CDR2 reads YYNGEE. The CDR3 runs to 18 residues. V trimming: 4 bases; J trimming: 5 bases; junction bases outside the gene matches: 9. CDR3 region: CASSRTGLAGGYTGELFF. CDR3 DNA: TGTGCCAGCAGCAGAACGGGACTAGCGGGAGGTTATACCGGGGAGCTGTTTTTT. Filled out from reference TRBV9 and TRBJ2-2, the complete variable domain reads DSGVTQTPKHLITATGQRVTLRCSPRSGDLSVYWYQQSLDQGLQFLIQYYNGEERAKGNILERFSAQQFPDLHSELNLSSLELGDSALYFCASSRTGLAGGYTGELFFGEGSRLTVL.

This clone was counted only a few times. This chain links TRBV28 with TRBJ2-7; the D is unclear. Germline V gives CDR1 MDHEN, CDR2 SYDVKM. The CDR3 totals 11 residues. Trimming removed 8 bases at V and 3 bases at J, with 8 bases between. In DNA, the CDR3 is TGTGCCAGCTGGGCAGGCTACGAGCAGTACTTC. Its translation is CASWAGYEQYF.

The chain combines TRBV27 with TRBJ2-4; D is ambiguous. Germline V gene sequence: CDR1 MNHEY, CDR2 SMNVEV (reference sequence). Trimming cost V 6 bases and J 6 bases, with 18 bases left between them. This CDR3 is 15 amino acids long. This CDR3 is CASSPTTSEGNIQYF. CDR3 nucleotides: TGTGCCAGCAGCCCAACCACGTCGGAAGGAAACATTCAGTACTTC.

The chain has TRBV7-9 and TRBJ2-3; D is ambiguous. Germline V gives CDR1 SEHNR, CDR2 FQNEAQ (reference sequence). The CDR3 covers 14 residues. With 4 bases removed from V and 4 bases from J, the gap between germline ends came to 12 bases. CDR3 region: CASSSSSAADTQYF. As DNA, the CDR3 is TGTGCCAGCAGCTCTTCTAGTGCAGCAGATACGCAGTATTTT.

CDR3 sequence reads: CASSTGQLINQPQHF. In nucleotides, the CDR3 is TGTGCCAGCTCAACCGGACAGTTAATCAATCAGCCCCAGCATTTT. The chain carries TRBV18 and TRBJ1-5, with a possible D match to TRBD1 (6 bases). Trimming left V 5 bases short and J 3 bases short, with 14 bases between. Germline CDR1 KGHSH, CDR2 LQKENI. This CDR3 is 15 amino acids long.

The chain has TRBV7-9 and TRBJ2-3; 7 bases line up with TRBD2. Per germline, CDR1 SEHNR and CDR2 FQNEAQ (reference sequence). This CDR3 is 16 amino acids long. V was pared by 5 bases and J by 4 bases, with 12 bases of the junction left unmatched. CDR3 residues: CASSLAGGRGADTQYF. Written as DNA, the CDR3 is TGTGCCAGCAGCCTTGCGGGCGGGAGAGGTGCAGATACGCAGTATTTT.

This clone was counted only a few times. For the CDR3, the DNA is TGTGCCAGCAGCGTGGGCAGCGACCCGTCCTGGGAGACCCAGTACTTC. Protein sequence: CASSVGSDPSWETQYF. This chain links TRBV9 with TRBJ2-5; D unclear. The length of the CDR3 is 16 residues. Trimming removed 2 bases from V and 5 bases from J, with 19 bases in between. CDR1 SGDLS and CDR2 YYNGEE come from the germline V gene.

This clone was observed a single time. V gene TRBV4-3 combines with J gene TRBJ1-1; D is unclear. The germline CDR1 and CDR2 sequences are LGHNA and YSLEER. With 1 base removed from V and 0 bases from J, the gap between germline ends came to 9 bases. This CDR3 is built from 15 residues. In DNA form, the CDR3 reads TGCGCCAGCAGCCAAGGGGAACGGGTGAACACTGAAGCTTTCTTT. As protein: CASSQGERVNTEAFF.

The chain is built from TRBV30 and TRBJ1-5, with D perhaps TRBD1 (6 bases). CDR1 GTSNPN and CDR2 SVGIG come from the germline V gene (reference sequence). Trimming stripped 2 bases from V and 4 bases from J, with 12 bases between. CDR3 size: 14 residues. CDR3 nucleotide sequence: TGTGCCTGGAGTAGAGGACAGACGAATCAGCCCCAGCATTTT. This gives the protein CAWSRGQTNQPQHF.

The rearrangement uses TRBV27 and TRBJ1-4; 8 nucleotides match TRBD1. The length of the CDR3 is 16 residues. Germline V lookup: CDR1 MNHEY, CDR2 SMNVEV (reference sequence). V was clipped by 6 bases and J by 0 bases; unmatched bases: 6. Here the CDR3 reads CASSLGTGTTNEKLFF. CDR3 sequence (DNA): TGTGCCAGCAGCCTTGGGACAGGCACAACTAATGAAAAACTGTTTTTT. Full variable domain (remainder filled in from reference TRBV27 and TRBJ1-4): EAQVTQNPRYLITVTGKKLTVTCSQNMNHEYMSWYRQDPGLGLRQIYYSMNVEVTDKGDVPEGYKVSRKEKRNFPLILESPSPNQTSLYFCASSLGTGTTNEKLFFGSGTQLSVL.

This chain connects TRBV7-2 to TRBJ2-7; D not resolved. The CDR3 sequence is 12 residues long. The V gene's germline CDR1 is SGHTA and CDR2 FQGNSA. Between the trimmed V and J ends, which lost 5 bases and 4 bases, there was a span of 9 bases. CDR3 nucleotides: TGTGCCAGCAGCCCCCTTGGTTACGAGCAGTACTTC. It specifies CASSPLGYEQYF. The whole variable domain, remainder taken from reference TRBV7-2 and TRBJ2-7, is GAGVSQSPSNKVTEKGKDVELRCDPISGHTALYWYRQSLGQGLEFLIYFQGNSAPDKSGLPSDRFSAERTGGSVSTLTIQRTQQEDSAVYLCASSPLGYEQYFGPGTRLTVT.

This clone was seen only once. The chain is built from TRBV28 and TRBJ2-1, with D perhaps TRBD2 (5 bases). The CDR3 covers 15 residues. Between the trimmed V and J ends, which lost 3 bases and 5 bases, there was a span of 14 bases. CDR1 MDHEN and CDR2 SYDVKM come from the germline V gene. The DNA of the CDR3 is TGTGCCAGCAGTTTCCCCATGGAGGTCCACAATGAGCAGTTCTTC. As protein: CASSFPMEVHNEQFF.

The chain links TRBV28 to TRBJ2-5; 9 bases are a match to TRBD1. The CDR3 runs 16 residues. The germline V gene encodes CDR1 MDHEN and CDR2 SYDVKM. The trim removed 4 bases at V and 5 bases at J, leaving 11 bases unmatched. CDR3: CASSSFRTGVGETQYF. In DNA form, the CDR3 reads TGTGCCAGCAGTTCCTTTAGGACAGGGGTAGGGGAGACCCAGTACTTC.

This clone has only a few counts. J is TRBJ2-7 and V is TRBV5-4; 13 nucleotides agree with TRBD2. J gave up 3 bases and V 2 bases, and 14 bases lay outside the gene matches. Germline lookup yields CDR1 SGHNT and CDR2 YYREEE (reference sequence). The CDR3 has 19 residues. CDR3 region: CASSLAGTVGLAGVYEQYF. The CDR3 bases are TGTGCCAGCAGCTTAGCCGGGACTGTCGGACTAGCGGGAGTCTACGAGCAGTACTTC.

V and J are TRBV5-1 and TRBJ2-2; maybe TRBD1 (5 bases). CDR3 length equals 15 residues. The V end lost 0 bases, the J end lost 6 bases, and 12 bases lay between the germline ends. Germline loops: CDR1 SGHRS, CDR2 YFSETQ. The CDR3 sequence: CASSLEGNWPGELFF. CDR3 nucleotides: TGCGCCAGCAGCTTGGAGGGGAATTGGCCCGGGGAGCTGTTTTTT.

The chain recombines TRBV30 with TRBJ2-7; the D gene is possibly TRBD2 (5 bases). V was trimmed by 0 bases and J by 6 bases, leaving 15 bases between them. The CDR3 has 14 amino acids. Per the germline V gene, CDR1 is GTSNPN and CDR2 is SVGIG (reference sequence). The chain's CDR3 is CAWSVLVSGGEQYF. CDR3 sequence (DNA): TGTGCCTGGAGTGTACTAGTAAGTGGAGGCGAGCAGTACTTC.

This sequence joins TRBV7-8 and TRBJ2-7; D call uncertain. The ends were cut back, 4 bases at V and 7 bases at J, with 17 bases in the middle. The V gene's germline CDR1 is SGHVS and CDR2 FQNEAQ. The CDR3 is 14 residues long. The CDR3 is CASSSTGLSREQYF. The CDR3 nucleotides read TGTGCCAGCAGCTCCACCGGCCTCTCGAGGGAGCAGTACTTC.

The chain employs TRBV28 and TRBJ1-4; 8 bases map to TRBD1. The V segment lost 6 bases and the J segment 0 bases; nucleotides outside the gene matches: 9. This CDR3 region has 17 residues. Germline CDR1 and CDR2: MDHEN and SYDVKM. The chain's CDR3 is CASRLFGQGTTNEKLFF. As DNA, the CDR3 is TGTGCCAGCAGGCTCTTCGGACAGGGCACAACTAATGAAAAACTGTTTTTT.

This clone was recorded once. The CDR3 loop reads CASSEFNVDPPMGFF. Written as DNA, the CDR3 is TGTGCCAGCAGTGAGTTTAACGTGGACCCCCCGATGGGTTTCTTT. The chain is built from TRBV6-1 and TRBJ1-1; D unclear. Germline CDR1 MNHNS, CDR2 SASEGT. With 3 bases removed from V and 13 bases from J, the gap between germline ends came to 24 bases. The CDR3 has 15 amino acids.

The table lists this clone with a count of one. The chain joins TRBV5-4 to TRBJ2-2; D remains unclear. CDR1 is SGHNT, CDR2 YYREEE, per germline (reference sequence). CDR3 size: 15 residues. Trimming removed 3 bases at V and 4 bases at J, with 13 bases between. The CDR3 sequence is CASSWVGTTTGELFF. The CDR3 DNA sequence: TGTGCCAGCAGCTGGGTTGGAACGACCACCGGGGAGCTGTTTTTT.

This clone was picked up a small number of times. The chain uses TRBV30 and TRBJ2-2; the match to TRBD1 covers 9 bases. Germline-derived CDR1 and CDR2 are GTSNPN and SVGIG (reference sequence). V trimming: 0 bases; J trimming: 3 bases; junction bases outside the gene matches: 2. CDR3 length equals 15 residues. For the CDR3, the DNA is TGTGCCTGGAGTGTACGGGACAGGGACACCGGGGAGCTGTTTTTT. Protein product: CAWSVRDRDTGELFF.

V gene TRBV5-1 combines with J gene TRBJ1-1; D is perhaps TRBD1 (6 bases). V shed 3 bases and J shed 1 base, with 13 bases lying between them. There are 15 residues in the CDR3. Per the germline V gene, CDR1 is SGHRS and CDR2 is YFSETQ. CDR3 DNA: TGCGCCAGCAGCTCGACCGGGACATCGAACACTGAAGCTTTCTTT. It is translated as CASSSTGTSNTEAFF.

This chain uses TRBV28 with TRBJ2-1; 8 nucleotides align to TRBD1. The ends lost 4 bases at V and 10 bases at J; junction bases unmatched: 12. Per germline, CDR1 MDHEN and CDR2 SYDVKM. The CDR3 contains 15 residues. In nucleotides, the CDR3 is TGTGCCAGCAGTTCGATCCGGACAGGGCGGCTGGAGCAGTTCTTC. Residues: CASSSIRTGRLEQFF.